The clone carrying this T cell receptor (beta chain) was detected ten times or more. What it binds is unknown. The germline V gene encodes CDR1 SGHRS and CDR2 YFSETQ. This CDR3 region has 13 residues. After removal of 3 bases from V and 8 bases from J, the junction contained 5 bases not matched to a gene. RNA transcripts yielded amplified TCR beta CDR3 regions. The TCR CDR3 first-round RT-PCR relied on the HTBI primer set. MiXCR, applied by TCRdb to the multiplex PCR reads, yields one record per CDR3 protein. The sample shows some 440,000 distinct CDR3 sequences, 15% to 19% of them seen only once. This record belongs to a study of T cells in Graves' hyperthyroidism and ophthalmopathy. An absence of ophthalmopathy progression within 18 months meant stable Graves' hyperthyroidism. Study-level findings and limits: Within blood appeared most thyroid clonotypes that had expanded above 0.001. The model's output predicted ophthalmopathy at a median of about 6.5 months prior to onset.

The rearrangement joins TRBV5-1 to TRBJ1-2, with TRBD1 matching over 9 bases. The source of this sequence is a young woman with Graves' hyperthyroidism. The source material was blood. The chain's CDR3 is CASSSRTGVGYTF. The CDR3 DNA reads TGCGCCAGCAGCTCACGGACAGGGGTAGGCTACACCTTC.